This T cell receptor beta chain was found in a study of T cells after somatic rescue of genetic block. Germline-derived CDR1 and CDR2 are SSHAT and FNYEAQ (reference sequence). The CDR3 is 10 residues long. With regard to this clone: A read error may produce the germline difference seen at one junction end.

Measured with immunoSEQ multiplex PCR; TCRdb has only the in-frame clones, and not every one. The sample shows some 70,000 clones, approximately 91% of them seen only once. The source is a man younger than 40. The specimen sequenced was peripheral blood mononuclear cells (PBMCs). V usage is TRBV7-7 and J usage is TRBJ2-7, with TRBD2 as a possible D gene (5 bases). In nucleotides, the CDR3 is TGTGCCAGCAGCAGGACTCCCCCCGGGTTC. Its translation: CASSRTPPGF.